This T cell receptor (beta chain) originates from a study of T-cell memory formation after mild COVID-19. TCRdb called the 5' RACE reads again in MiXCR, with one record for every CDR3 protein. The sample holds 92,000 or so distinct CDR3 sequences, about 14% seen once. Study-wide points: Among clones contracting day 15 to 85, CD4/CD8 was balanced, whereas later expanders leaned CD4+.

This clonotype has more than one count but fewer than ten. The antigen is not known. This clonotype originated in a man aged 18-30 years who had mild COVID-19 (a few samples of this study predate the infection). Cell type and time point are not known. The sequencing input was PBMCs or a T cell subset sorted from them (not recorded which).

In DNA, the CDR3 is TGCGCCAGCAGCCAGTATCTCTGGTCAGACTCACCCCTCCACTTT. Protein sequence: CASSQYLWSDSPLHF. The chain is built from TRBV4-1 and TRBJ1-6; D is unresolved. The V end was cut by 3 bases, the J end by 10 bases, with 16 bases between. The CDR3 extends over 15 amino acids. CDR1 is MGHRA and CDR2 is YSYEKL in the germline V gene.